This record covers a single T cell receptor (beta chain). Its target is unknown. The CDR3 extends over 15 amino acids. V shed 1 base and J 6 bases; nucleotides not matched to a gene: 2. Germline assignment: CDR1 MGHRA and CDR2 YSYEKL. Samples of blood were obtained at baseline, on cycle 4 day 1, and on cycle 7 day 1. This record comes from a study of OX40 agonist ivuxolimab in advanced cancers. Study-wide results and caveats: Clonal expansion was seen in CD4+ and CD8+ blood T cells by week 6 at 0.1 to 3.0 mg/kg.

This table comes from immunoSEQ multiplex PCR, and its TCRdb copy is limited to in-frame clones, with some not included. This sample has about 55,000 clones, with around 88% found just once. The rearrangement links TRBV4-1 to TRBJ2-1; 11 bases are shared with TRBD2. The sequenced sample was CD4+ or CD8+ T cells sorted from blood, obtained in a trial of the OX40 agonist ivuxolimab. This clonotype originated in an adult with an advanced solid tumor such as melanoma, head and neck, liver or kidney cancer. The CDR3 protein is CASSQGTSGRNEQFF. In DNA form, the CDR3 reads TGCGCCAGCAGCCAAGGGACTAGCGGGCGCAATGAGCAGTTCTTC.